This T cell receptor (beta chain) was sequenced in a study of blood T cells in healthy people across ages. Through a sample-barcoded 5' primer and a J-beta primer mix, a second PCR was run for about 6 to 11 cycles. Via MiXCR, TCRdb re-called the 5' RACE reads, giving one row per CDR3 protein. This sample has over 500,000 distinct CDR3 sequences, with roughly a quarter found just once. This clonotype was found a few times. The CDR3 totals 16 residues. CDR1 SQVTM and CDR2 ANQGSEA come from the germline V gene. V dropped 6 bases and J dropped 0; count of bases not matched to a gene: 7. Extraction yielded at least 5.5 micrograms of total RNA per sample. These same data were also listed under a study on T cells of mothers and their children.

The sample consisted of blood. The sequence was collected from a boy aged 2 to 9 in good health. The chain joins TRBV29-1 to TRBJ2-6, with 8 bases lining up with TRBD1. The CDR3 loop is CSVLRTGSSGANVLTF. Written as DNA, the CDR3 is TGCAGCGTCCTAAGGACAGGGAGCTCTGGGGCCAACGTCCTGACTTTC.